These 24 T cell receptor beta chains were sequenced from one sample in a study of blood T cell repertoires in COVID-19. Data came from immunoSEQ multiplex PCR; TCRdb stores just in-frame clones and leaves some out. Among around 230,000 clones listed, approximately 85% were seen once. Sample: peripheral blood. The source is a man over 45 with COVID-19, enrolled during active disease.

J is TRBJ1-2 and V is TRBV12-3 or TRBV12-4; no clear D. Between the trimmed V and J ends, which lost 3 bases and 1 base, there was a span of 3 bases. This CDR3 comprises 12 residues. DNA for the CDR3: TGTGCCAGCAGTTTGAGTAACTATGGCTACACCTTC. Translating gives CASSLSNYGYTF.

The rearrangement uses TRBV10-1 and TRBJ2-7; 10 bases map to TRBD2. The CDR3 runs 17 residues. V was clipped by 7 bases and J by 0 bases; unmatched bases: 12. Germline CDR1 WNHNN, CDR2 SYGVQD (reference sequence). For the CDR3, the DNA is TGCGCCAGCAATTTCCCACTAGCGGGGATGAGCTCCTACGAGCAGTACTTC. Translated, it gives CASNFPLAGMSSYEQYF.

This chain uses TRBV2 with TRBJ1-2; D might be TRBD1 (6 bases). CDR1 and CDR2 (germline): SNHLY, FYNNEI. V gave up 7 bases and J gave up 1 base, with 13 bases separating them. The CDR3 is made up of 14 amino acids. This chain's CDR3 is CASNNGGLNYGYTF. The CDR3 DNA reads as TGTGCCAGCAATAACGGGGGGCTTAACTATGGCTACACCTTC.

This chain connects TRBV5-6 to TRBJ1-4; tentative D call: TRBD1 (6 bases). CDR3 length: 13 residues. The germline V gene has CDR1 SGHDT and CDR2 YYEEEE. V was shortened by 7 bases and J by 5 bases, with 12 bases between the two germline ends. CDR3 DNA: TGTGCCAGCGCCCCGGGGACAAATGAAAAACTGTTTTTT. Translated: CASAPGTNEKLFF.

This chain joins TRBV7-9 and TRBJ1-4; D possibly corresponds to TRBD1 (5 bases). This CDR3 comprises 13 residues. Germline CDR1 SEHNR, CDR2 FQNEAQ (reference sequence). Trimming took off 6 bases at V and 5 bases at J, with 10 bases between the two ends. The CDR3 loop reads CASRPTENEKLFF. Written as DNA, the CDR3 is TGTGCCAGCAGACCGACAGAGAATGAAAAACTGTTTTTT.

The V and J genes are TRBV30 and TRBJ2-2; D is uncertain. The V gene's germline CDR1 is GTSNPN and CDR2 SVGIG (reference sequence). The CDR3 has 14 residues. V was cut by 1 base and J by 5 bases, with 11 bases left in between. DNA for the CDR3: TGTGCCTGGAGTGCCGCGAGTCTTACCGGGGAGCTGTTTTTT. Translated, it gives CAWSAASLTGELFF.

Note on this clone: This sample also contains other DNA sequences that code for the same CDR3. This rearrangement joins TRBV9 to TRBJ2-3, with 7 bases matching TRBD1. Unmatched junction bases numbered 5, after V lost 4 bases and J lost 0 bases. The CDR3 has 15 residues. The germline V gene encodes CDR1 SGDLS and CDR2 YYNGEE. CDR3 nucleotide sequence: TGTGCCAGCAGCCCCCGACAGGGTAGCACAGATACGCAGTATTTT. Protein: CASSPRQGSTDTQYF.

The chain links TRBV28 to TRBJ2-1; TRBD2 matches at 9 bases. CDR3 length: 15 residues. CDR1 is MDHEN and CDR2 is SYDVKM in the germline V gene. V lost 5 bases and J lost 5; bases outside the gene matches: 7. CDR3 in DNA: TGTGCCAGCAGTGGGCTTGCGGGGGGGGACAATGAGCAGTTCTTC. It translates to CASSGLAGGDNEQFF.

This chain uses TRBV4-3 with TRBJ1-1; 11 nucleotides align to TRBD1. Germline assignment: CDR1 LGHNA and CDR2 YSLEER. Trimming removed 0 bases from V and 7 bases from J; junction bases left unmatched: 7. This CDR3 is built from 16 residues. This CDR3 is CASSQDPGTGGSEAFF. CDR3 bases: TGCGCCAGCAGCCAAGATCCCGGGACAGGGGGGAGTGAAGCTTTCTTT.

As concerns this clone: The sample has other DNA sequences that encode this CDR3 too. This chain joins TRBV18 and TRBJ1-4; 9 positions agree with TRBD1. The CDR3 totals 14 residues. Germline CDR1 is KGHSH and CDR2 is LQKENI. The trim removed 6 bases at V and 3 bases at J, leaving 2 bases unmatched. In DNA, the CDR3 is TGTGCCAGCTCGCGGGACAGGGCTAATGAAAAACTGTTTTTT. Protein product: CASSRDRANEKLFF.

The chain has TRBV6-2 or TRBV6-3 and TRBJ2-4; 14 bases agree with TRBD2. The CDR3 has 16 residues. V was clipped by 0 bases and J by 6 bases; unmatched bases: 1. The germline CDR1 and CDR2 sequences are MNHEY and SVGEGT. The CDR3 DNA sequence: TGTGCCAGCAGTTACTCGACTAGCGGGGGGGCAAACATTCAGTACTTC. It translates to CASSYSTSGGANIQYF.

The rearrangement links TRBV6-1 to TRBJ1-1, with TRBD1 matching over 7 bases. Losses at the gene ends were 3 bases for V and 7 bases for J; bases not matched to a gene: 5. From germline, CDR1 is MNHNS and CDR2 SASEGT. This CDR3 contains 13 residues. CDR3 protein: CASSERGQGEAFF. The DNA of the CDR3 is TGTGCCAGCAGTGAGAGGGGGCAGGGTGAAGCTTTCTTT.

This sequence joins TRBV29-1 and TRBJ1-6; the D gene is possibly TRBD1 (5 bases). Trimming left V 7 bases short and J 14 bases short, with 15 bases between. The germline V gene has CDR1 SQVTM and CDR2 ANQGSEA. This CDR3 is 11 amino acids long. This chain's CDR3 is CSDDSQDTLHF. The CDR3 DNA reads TGCAGCGACGACAGCCAGGACACCCTCCACTTT.

The chain couples TRBV9 to TRBJ2-1; D perhaps matches TRBD2 (5 bases). This CDR3 region has 16 residues. V was trimmed by 0 bases and J by 0 bases, leaving 10 bases between them. CDR1 SGDLS and CDR2 YYNGEE come from the germline V gene. The CDR3 loop is CASSVGGSISYNEQFF. As DNA, the CDR3 is TGTGCCAGCAGCGTAGGCGGGTCTATCTCCTACAATGAGCAGTTCTTC.

The chain combines TRBV6-4 with TRBJ2-2; possibly TRBD2 for D (6 bases). Trimming took off 5 bases at V and 6 bases at J, with 13 bases between the two ends. The germline V gene encodes CDR1 MRHNA and CDR2 SNTAGT. The CDR3 has 14 amino acids. The CDR3 reads CASSLKPGAGELFF. The CDR3 DNA sequence: TGTGCCAGCAGTTTAAAACCGGGGGCCGGGGAGCTGTTTTTT.

J is TRBJ1-6 and V is TRBV2; no clear D. The CDR3 sequence is 12 residues long. Trimming cost V 4 bases and J 13 bases, with 11 bases left between them. Germline assignment: CDR1 SNHLY and CDR2 FYNNEI. As DNA, the CDR3 is TGTGCCAGCAGTGGACTCTTGATCCCCCTCCACTTT. Translated, it gives CASSGLLIPLHF.

This clone was seen a handful of times. The J gene is TRBJ2-3, the V gene TRBV6-4; 10 bases align to TRBD2. This CDR3 is 15 amino acids long. In germline, CDR1 is MRHNA, CDR2 SNTAGT. V trimming: 5 bases; J trimming: 5 bases; junction bases outside the gene matches: 7. For the CDR3, the DNA is TGTGCCAGCAGTCTCCTAGCGGGGGATAGAGATACGCAGTATTTT. Translating gives CASSLLAGDRDTQYF.

This chain connects TRBV3-1 (or the pseudogene TRBV3-2) to TRBJ2-7; perhaps TRBD2 as D (5 bases). This CDR3 contains 15 residues. Germline V gene lookup returns CDR1 LGHDT and CDR2 YNNKEL (reference sequence). V lost 3 bases and J lost 3, with 15 bases in between. The CDR3 spells CASSHAGVGYYEQYF. The CDR3 nucleotides are TGTGCCAGCAGCCATGCGGGTGTGGGGTACTACGAGCAGTACTTC.

The V gene is TRBV2, the J gene TRBJ2-7, with TRBD2 matching over 12 bases. CDR3 length: 15 amino acids. V lost 6 bases, J lost 5 bases, and 8 bases stayed unmatched. CDR1 is SNHLY, CDR2 FYNNEI, per germline. The CDR3: CASSGRLAGANEQYF. The CDR3 nucleotides are TGTGCCAGCAGCGGTCGACTAGCGGGGGCCAACGAGCAGTACTTC.

The chain couples TRBV27 to TRBJ1-1; a weak D match, TRBD1 (5 bases). This CDR3 comprises 14 residues. Trimming took 3 bases from V and 0 from J, leaving 8 bases between them. Germline V CDR1 and CDR2: MNHEY, SMNVEV (reference sequence). CDR3 sequence: CASSFSGMNTEAFF. As DNA, the CDR3 is TGTGCCAGCAGTTTTTCAGGGATGAACACTGAAGCTTTCTTT.

The chain combines TRBV28 with TRBJ1-2; 9 bases agree with TRBD1. The V segment lost 2 bases and the J segment 3 bases; nucleotides outside the gene matches: 7. This CDR3 spans 16 amino acids. Germline V gene lookup returns CDR1 MDHEN and CDR2 SYDVKM. The CDR3 is CASSLGGQGYDYGYTF. The CDR3, as DNA: TGTGCCAGCAGTTTAGGTGGACAGGGGTATGACTATGGCTACACCTTC.

CDR3 loop: CASSLQGTTEAFF. Here the CDR3 DNA reads TGTGCCAGCAGTTTACAGGGAACCACTGAAGCTTTCTTT. The genes are TRBV12-3 or TRBV12-4 and TRBJ1-1, with a weak D call TRBD1 (5 bases). V was trimmed by 2 bases and J by 4 bases, leaving 8 bases between them. The CDR3 has 13 residues.

V is TRBV29-1 and J is TRBJ1-2; TRBD1 is a possible D gene (6 bases). The CDR3 sequence is 11 residues long. Germline V CDR1 and CDR2: SQVTM, ANQGSEA. With 4 bases removed from V and 8 bases from J, the gap between germline ends came to 11 bases. CDR3 sequence: CSVGGQRGYTF. For the CDR3, the DNA is TGCAGCGTTGGGGGGCAGCGGGGCTACACCTTC.

The chain joins TRBV7-2 to TRBJ2-7; maybe TRBD1 (6 bases). The CDR3 runs to 15 residues. Between the trimmed V and J ends, which lost 2 bases and 3 bases, there was a span of 14 bases. Germline values: CDR1 SGHTA, CDR2 FQGNSA. CDR3 sequence: CASSLKGHIVYEQYF. The DNA of the CDR3 is TGTGCCAGCAGCTTAAAGGGACATATAGTCTACGAGCAGTACTTC.